The 6 T cell receptor beta chains below come from one sample, sequenced in a study of graft-versus-host responses after intestinal transplantation. Data came from immunoSEQ multiplex PCR; TCRdb stores just in-frame clones and leaves some out. Of about 25,000 clones listed, about 93% are singletons. The sequencing here drew on PBMCs, taken nearly 31 days after intestinal transplant. These receptors came from a human patient who received an intestinal transplant, so some T cells may come from the graft donor.

The genes are TRBV6-5 and TRBJ1-2, with TRBD1 matching over 8 bases. V lost 1 base, J lost 2 bases, and 3 bases stayed unmatched. Germline CDR1 is MNHEY and CDR2 is SVGAGI. The CDR3 runs to 15 residues. CDR3 amino acids: CASSYFSGGNYGYTF. The CDR3 nucleotides read TGTGCCAGCAGTTACTTTTCAGGGGGCAACTATGGCTACACCTTC.

J is TRBJ2-7 and V is TRBV6-5, with D perhaps TRBD2 (6 bases). Deletions cut 2 bases from V and 0 bases from J, with 11 bases between. The CDR3 is 15 residues long. CDR1 and CDR2 from the germline V gene are MNHEY and SVGAGI. CDR3 amino acids: CASSYGWRASYEQYF. The CDR3 coding sequence is TGTGCCAGCAGTTACGGGTGGAGGGCCTCCTACGAGCAGTACTTC.

J is TRBJ1-4 and V is TRBV2, with 9 bases identical to TRBD1. Germline V gene sequence: CDR1 SNHLY, CDR2 FYNNEI. Unmatched junction bases numbered 13, after V lost 6 bases and J lost 8 bases. The CDR3 contains 16 residues. CDR3 nucleotides: TGTGCCAGCAGCGCCTCGCCGGGACAGGGCGACGAAAAACTGTTTTTT. This gives the protein CASSASPGQGDEKLFF.

In DNA form, the CDR3 reads TGTGCCAGCAGATCGGGGAATCAAGAGACCCAGTACTTC. Its protein product is CASRSGNQETQYF. The V and J genes are TRBV7-9 and TRBJ2-5, with D tentatively TRBD2 (5 bases). Trimming removed 6 bases at V and 2 bases at J, with 10 bases between. The length of the CDR3 is 13 residues. Germline-derived CDR1 and CDR2 are SEHNR and FQNEAQ (reference sequence).

This chain connects TRBV4-1 to TRBJ2-1; 8 bases line up with TRBD2. Germline CDR1 MGHRA, CDR2 YSYEKL. Trimming took 4 bases from V and 7 from J; bases not matched to a gene: 21. This CDR3 comprises 19 residues. CDR3 protein: CASSPERSIKREKGNEQFF. CDR3 nucleotides: TGCGCCAGCAGCCCCGAACGATCAATAAAGCGGGAGAAAGGGAATGAGCAGTTCTTC.

The chain carries TRBV7-9 and TRBJ2-3; 7 bases map to TRBD2. Germline-derived CDR1 and CDR2 are SEHNR and FQNEAQ (reference sequence). V shed 4 bases and J 4 bases; nucleotides not matched to a gene: 8. CDR3 size: 15 residues. The CDR3 is CASSSGLQSADTQYF. For the CDR3, the DNA is TGTGCCAGCAGCTCGGGACTACAGAGCGCAGATACGCAGTATTTT.